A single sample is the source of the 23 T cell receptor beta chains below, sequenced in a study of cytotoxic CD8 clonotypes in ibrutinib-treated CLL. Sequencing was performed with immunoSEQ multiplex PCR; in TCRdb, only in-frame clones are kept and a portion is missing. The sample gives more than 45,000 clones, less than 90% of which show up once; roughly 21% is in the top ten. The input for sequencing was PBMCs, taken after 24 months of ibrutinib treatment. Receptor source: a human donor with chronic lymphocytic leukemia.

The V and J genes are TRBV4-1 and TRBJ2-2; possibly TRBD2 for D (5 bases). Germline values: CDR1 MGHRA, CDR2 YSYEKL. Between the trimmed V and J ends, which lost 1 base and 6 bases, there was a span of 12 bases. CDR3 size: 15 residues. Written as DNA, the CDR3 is TGCGCCAGCAGCCAAGCAGTTCTAGCCCCCGGGGAGCTGTTTTTT. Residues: CASSQAVLAPGELFF.

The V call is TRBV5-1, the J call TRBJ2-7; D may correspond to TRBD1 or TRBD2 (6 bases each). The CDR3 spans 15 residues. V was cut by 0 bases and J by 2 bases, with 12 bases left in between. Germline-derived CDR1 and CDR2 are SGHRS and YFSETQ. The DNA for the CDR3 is TGCGCCAGCAGCTTGGAACAGGGACTTACCTACGAGCAGTACTTC. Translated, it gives CASSLEQGLTYEQYF.

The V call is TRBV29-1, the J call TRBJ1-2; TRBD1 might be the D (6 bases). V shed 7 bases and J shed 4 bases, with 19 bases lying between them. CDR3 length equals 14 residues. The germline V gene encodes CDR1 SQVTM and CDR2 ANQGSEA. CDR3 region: CSAPTGGRSYGYTF. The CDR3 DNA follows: TGCAGCGCACCGACCGGGGGGCGAAGCTATGGCTACACCTTC.

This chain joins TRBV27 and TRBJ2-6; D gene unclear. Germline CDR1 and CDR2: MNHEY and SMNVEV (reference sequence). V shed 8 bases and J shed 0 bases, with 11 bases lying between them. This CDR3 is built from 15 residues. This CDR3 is CASVRRSSGANVLTF. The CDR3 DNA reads TGTGCCAGCGTTCGACGGAGCTCTGGGGCCAACGTCCTGACTTTC.

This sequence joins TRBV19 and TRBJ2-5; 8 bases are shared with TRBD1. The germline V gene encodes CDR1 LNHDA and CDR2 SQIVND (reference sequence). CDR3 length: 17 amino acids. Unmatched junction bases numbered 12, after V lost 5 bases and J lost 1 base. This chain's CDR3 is CASSFGQGVLAQETQYF. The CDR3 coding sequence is TGTGCCAGTAGTTTCGGACAGGGTGTACTCGCCCAAGAGACCCAGTACTTC.

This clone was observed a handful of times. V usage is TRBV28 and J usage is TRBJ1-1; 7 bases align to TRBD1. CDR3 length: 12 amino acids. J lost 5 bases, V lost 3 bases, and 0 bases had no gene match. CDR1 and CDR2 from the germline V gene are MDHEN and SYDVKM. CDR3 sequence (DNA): TGTGCCAGCAGTTTGGGACAGACTGAAGCTTTCTTT. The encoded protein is CASSLGQTEAFF.

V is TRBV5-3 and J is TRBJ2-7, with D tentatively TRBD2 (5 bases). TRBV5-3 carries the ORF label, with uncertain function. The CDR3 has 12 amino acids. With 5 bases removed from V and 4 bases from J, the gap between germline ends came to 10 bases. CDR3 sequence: CARRQPGYEQYF. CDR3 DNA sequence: TGTGCCAGAAGGCAACCGGGGTACGAGCAGTACTTC.

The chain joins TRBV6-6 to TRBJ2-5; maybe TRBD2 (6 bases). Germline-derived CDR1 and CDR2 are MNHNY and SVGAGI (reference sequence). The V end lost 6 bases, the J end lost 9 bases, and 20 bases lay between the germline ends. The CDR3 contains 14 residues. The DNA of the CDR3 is TGTGCCAGCAGAAGCGAAGGCGGTGGAGGGCCCCAGTACTTC. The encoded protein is CASRSEGGGGPQYF.

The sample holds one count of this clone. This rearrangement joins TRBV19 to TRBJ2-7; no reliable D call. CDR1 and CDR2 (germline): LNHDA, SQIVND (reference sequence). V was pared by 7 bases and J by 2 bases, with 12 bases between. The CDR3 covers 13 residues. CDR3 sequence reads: CASKKDPAYEQYF. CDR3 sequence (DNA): TGTGCCAGTAAGAAGGACCCTGCCTACGAGCAGTACTTC.

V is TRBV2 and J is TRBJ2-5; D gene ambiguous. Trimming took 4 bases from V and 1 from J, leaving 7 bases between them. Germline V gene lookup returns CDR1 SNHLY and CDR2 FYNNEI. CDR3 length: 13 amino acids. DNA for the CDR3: TGTGCCAGCAGTGGAACCGGCCAAGAGACCCAGTACTTC. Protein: CASSGTGQETQYF.

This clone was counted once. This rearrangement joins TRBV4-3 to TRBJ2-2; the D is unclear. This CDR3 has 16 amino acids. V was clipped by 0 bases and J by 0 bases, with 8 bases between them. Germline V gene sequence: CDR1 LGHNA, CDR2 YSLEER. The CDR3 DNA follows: TGCGCCAGCAGCCAAGAACTGGGATCGAACACCGGGGAGCTGTTTTTT. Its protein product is CASSQELGSNTGELFF.

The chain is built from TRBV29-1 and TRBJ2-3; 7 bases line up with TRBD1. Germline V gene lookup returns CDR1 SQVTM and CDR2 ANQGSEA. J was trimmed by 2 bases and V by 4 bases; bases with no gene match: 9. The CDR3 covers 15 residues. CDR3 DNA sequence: TGCAGCGTTGTTATCTACAGGGGACACACAGATACGCAGTATTTT. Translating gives CSVVIYRGHTDTQYF.

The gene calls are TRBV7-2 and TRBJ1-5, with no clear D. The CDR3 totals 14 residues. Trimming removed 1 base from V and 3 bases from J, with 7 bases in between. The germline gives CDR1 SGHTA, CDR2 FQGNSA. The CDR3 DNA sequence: TGTGCCAGCAGCTTAGATGGGTTCAATCAGCCCCAGCATTTT. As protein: CASSLDGFNQPQHF.

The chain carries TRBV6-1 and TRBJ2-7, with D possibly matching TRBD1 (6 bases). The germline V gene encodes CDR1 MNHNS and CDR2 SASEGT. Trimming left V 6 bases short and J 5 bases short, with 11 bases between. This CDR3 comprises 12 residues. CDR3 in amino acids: CASRDSLNEQYF. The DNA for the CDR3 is TGTGCCAGCAGGGACAGCCTTAACGAGCAGTACTTC.

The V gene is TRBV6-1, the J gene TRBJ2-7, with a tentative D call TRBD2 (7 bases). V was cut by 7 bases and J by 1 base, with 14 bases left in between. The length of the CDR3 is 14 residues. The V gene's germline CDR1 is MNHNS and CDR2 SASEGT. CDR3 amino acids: CASTAGAISYEQYF. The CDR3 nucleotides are TGTGCCAGCACGGCGGGGGCTATTTCCTACGAGCAGTACTTC.

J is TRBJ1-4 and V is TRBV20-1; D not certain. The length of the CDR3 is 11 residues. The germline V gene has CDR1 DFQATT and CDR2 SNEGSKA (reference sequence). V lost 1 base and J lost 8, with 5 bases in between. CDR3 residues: CSARGREKLFF. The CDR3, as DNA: TGCAGTGCTAGAGGAAGGGAAAAACTGTTTTTT.

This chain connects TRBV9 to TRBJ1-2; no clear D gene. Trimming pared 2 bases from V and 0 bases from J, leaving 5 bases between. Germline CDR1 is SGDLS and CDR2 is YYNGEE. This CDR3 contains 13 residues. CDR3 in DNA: TGTGCCAGCAGCGTCCGCCCTAACTATGGCTACACCTTC. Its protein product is CASSVRPNYGYTF.

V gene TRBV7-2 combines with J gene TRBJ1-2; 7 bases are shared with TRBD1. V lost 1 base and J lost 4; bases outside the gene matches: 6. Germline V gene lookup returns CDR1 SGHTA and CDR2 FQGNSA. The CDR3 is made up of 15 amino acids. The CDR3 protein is CASSLGQGPLYGYTF. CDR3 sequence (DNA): TGTGCCAGCAGCTTAGGACAGGGTCCCCTCTATGGCTACACCTTC.

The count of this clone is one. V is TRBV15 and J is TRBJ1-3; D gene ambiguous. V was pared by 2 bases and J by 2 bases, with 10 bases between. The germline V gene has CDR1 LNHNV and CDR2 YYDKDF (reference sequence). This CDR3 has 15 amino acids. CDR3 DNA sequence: TGTGCCACCAGCAGACTGAGGCATGCTGGAAACACCATATATTTT. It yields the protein CATSRLRHAGNTIYF.

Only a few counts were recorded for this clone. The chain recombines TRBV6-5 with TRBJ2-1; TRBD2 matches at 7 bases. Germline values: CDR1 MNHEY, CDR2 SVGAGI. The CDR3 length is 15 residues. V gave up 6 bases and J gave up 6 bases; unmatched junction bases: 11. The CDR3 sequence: CASSLGLEGGNEQFF. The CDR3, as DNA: TGTGCCAGCAGCCTCGGACTAGAGGGTGGCAATGAGCAGTTCTTC.

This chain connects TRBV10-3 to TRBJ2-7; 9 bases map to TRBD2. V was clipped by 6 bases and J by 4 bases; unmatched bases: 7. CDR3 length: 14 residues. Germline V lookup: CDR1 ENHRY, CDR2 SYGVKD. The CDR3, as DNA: TGTGCCATCAGCCCTAGCGGGAACGCTTACGAGCAGTACTTC. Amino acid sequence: CAISPSGNAYEQYF.

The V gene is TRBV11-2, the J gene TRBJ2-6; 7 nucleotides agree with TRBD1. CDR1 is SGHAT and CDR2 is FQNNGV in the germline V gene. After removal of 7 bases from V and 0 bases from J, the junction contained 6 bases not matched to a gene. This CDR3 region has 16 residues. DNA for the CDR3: TGTGCCAGCACAAGGACAGGCGGCTCTGGGGCCAACGTCCTGACTTTC. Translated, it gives CASTRTGGSGANVLTF.

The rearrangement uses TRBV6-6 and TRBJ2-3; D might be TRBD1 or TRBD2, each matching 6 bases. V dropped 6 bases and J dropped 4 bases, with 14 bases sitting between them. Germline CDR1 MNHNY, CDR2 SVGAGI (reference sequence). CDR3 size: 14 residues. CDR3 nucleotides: TGTGCCAGCAGCGTCGGAGGGGGGTCAGATACGCAGTATTTT. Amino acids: CASSVGGGSDTQYF.